This TCR beta chain was captured in a study of OX40 agonist ivuxolimab in advanced cancers. Study background: Three patients showed partial responses: one hepatocellular carcinoma and two cutaneous melanoma cases.

There are 14 residues in the CDR3. V was cut by 3 bases and J by 4 bases, with 10 bases left in between. Libraries were prepared by immunoSEQ multiplex PCR; TCRdb keeps only in-frame clonotypes and omits some of them. This table has approximately 40,000 clones, 70% to 90% appearing once. Blood draws occurred at baseline, cycle 4 day 1, and cycle 7 day 1. The clonotype originates from an adult with an advanced solid tumor such as melanoma, head and neck, liver or kidney cancer. The sequenced sample was CD4+ or CD8+ T cells sorted from blood, obtained in a trial of the OX40 agonist ivuxolimab. The rearrangement links TRBV23-1 to TRBJ1-3; tentatively, D is TRBD1 (5 bases). TRBV23-1 is annotated as an ORF whose role is uncertain. The CDR3 sequence: CASSHVDTGNTIYF. CDR3 nucleotide sequence: TGCGCCAGCAGTCACGTGGACACAGGAAACACCATATATTTT.